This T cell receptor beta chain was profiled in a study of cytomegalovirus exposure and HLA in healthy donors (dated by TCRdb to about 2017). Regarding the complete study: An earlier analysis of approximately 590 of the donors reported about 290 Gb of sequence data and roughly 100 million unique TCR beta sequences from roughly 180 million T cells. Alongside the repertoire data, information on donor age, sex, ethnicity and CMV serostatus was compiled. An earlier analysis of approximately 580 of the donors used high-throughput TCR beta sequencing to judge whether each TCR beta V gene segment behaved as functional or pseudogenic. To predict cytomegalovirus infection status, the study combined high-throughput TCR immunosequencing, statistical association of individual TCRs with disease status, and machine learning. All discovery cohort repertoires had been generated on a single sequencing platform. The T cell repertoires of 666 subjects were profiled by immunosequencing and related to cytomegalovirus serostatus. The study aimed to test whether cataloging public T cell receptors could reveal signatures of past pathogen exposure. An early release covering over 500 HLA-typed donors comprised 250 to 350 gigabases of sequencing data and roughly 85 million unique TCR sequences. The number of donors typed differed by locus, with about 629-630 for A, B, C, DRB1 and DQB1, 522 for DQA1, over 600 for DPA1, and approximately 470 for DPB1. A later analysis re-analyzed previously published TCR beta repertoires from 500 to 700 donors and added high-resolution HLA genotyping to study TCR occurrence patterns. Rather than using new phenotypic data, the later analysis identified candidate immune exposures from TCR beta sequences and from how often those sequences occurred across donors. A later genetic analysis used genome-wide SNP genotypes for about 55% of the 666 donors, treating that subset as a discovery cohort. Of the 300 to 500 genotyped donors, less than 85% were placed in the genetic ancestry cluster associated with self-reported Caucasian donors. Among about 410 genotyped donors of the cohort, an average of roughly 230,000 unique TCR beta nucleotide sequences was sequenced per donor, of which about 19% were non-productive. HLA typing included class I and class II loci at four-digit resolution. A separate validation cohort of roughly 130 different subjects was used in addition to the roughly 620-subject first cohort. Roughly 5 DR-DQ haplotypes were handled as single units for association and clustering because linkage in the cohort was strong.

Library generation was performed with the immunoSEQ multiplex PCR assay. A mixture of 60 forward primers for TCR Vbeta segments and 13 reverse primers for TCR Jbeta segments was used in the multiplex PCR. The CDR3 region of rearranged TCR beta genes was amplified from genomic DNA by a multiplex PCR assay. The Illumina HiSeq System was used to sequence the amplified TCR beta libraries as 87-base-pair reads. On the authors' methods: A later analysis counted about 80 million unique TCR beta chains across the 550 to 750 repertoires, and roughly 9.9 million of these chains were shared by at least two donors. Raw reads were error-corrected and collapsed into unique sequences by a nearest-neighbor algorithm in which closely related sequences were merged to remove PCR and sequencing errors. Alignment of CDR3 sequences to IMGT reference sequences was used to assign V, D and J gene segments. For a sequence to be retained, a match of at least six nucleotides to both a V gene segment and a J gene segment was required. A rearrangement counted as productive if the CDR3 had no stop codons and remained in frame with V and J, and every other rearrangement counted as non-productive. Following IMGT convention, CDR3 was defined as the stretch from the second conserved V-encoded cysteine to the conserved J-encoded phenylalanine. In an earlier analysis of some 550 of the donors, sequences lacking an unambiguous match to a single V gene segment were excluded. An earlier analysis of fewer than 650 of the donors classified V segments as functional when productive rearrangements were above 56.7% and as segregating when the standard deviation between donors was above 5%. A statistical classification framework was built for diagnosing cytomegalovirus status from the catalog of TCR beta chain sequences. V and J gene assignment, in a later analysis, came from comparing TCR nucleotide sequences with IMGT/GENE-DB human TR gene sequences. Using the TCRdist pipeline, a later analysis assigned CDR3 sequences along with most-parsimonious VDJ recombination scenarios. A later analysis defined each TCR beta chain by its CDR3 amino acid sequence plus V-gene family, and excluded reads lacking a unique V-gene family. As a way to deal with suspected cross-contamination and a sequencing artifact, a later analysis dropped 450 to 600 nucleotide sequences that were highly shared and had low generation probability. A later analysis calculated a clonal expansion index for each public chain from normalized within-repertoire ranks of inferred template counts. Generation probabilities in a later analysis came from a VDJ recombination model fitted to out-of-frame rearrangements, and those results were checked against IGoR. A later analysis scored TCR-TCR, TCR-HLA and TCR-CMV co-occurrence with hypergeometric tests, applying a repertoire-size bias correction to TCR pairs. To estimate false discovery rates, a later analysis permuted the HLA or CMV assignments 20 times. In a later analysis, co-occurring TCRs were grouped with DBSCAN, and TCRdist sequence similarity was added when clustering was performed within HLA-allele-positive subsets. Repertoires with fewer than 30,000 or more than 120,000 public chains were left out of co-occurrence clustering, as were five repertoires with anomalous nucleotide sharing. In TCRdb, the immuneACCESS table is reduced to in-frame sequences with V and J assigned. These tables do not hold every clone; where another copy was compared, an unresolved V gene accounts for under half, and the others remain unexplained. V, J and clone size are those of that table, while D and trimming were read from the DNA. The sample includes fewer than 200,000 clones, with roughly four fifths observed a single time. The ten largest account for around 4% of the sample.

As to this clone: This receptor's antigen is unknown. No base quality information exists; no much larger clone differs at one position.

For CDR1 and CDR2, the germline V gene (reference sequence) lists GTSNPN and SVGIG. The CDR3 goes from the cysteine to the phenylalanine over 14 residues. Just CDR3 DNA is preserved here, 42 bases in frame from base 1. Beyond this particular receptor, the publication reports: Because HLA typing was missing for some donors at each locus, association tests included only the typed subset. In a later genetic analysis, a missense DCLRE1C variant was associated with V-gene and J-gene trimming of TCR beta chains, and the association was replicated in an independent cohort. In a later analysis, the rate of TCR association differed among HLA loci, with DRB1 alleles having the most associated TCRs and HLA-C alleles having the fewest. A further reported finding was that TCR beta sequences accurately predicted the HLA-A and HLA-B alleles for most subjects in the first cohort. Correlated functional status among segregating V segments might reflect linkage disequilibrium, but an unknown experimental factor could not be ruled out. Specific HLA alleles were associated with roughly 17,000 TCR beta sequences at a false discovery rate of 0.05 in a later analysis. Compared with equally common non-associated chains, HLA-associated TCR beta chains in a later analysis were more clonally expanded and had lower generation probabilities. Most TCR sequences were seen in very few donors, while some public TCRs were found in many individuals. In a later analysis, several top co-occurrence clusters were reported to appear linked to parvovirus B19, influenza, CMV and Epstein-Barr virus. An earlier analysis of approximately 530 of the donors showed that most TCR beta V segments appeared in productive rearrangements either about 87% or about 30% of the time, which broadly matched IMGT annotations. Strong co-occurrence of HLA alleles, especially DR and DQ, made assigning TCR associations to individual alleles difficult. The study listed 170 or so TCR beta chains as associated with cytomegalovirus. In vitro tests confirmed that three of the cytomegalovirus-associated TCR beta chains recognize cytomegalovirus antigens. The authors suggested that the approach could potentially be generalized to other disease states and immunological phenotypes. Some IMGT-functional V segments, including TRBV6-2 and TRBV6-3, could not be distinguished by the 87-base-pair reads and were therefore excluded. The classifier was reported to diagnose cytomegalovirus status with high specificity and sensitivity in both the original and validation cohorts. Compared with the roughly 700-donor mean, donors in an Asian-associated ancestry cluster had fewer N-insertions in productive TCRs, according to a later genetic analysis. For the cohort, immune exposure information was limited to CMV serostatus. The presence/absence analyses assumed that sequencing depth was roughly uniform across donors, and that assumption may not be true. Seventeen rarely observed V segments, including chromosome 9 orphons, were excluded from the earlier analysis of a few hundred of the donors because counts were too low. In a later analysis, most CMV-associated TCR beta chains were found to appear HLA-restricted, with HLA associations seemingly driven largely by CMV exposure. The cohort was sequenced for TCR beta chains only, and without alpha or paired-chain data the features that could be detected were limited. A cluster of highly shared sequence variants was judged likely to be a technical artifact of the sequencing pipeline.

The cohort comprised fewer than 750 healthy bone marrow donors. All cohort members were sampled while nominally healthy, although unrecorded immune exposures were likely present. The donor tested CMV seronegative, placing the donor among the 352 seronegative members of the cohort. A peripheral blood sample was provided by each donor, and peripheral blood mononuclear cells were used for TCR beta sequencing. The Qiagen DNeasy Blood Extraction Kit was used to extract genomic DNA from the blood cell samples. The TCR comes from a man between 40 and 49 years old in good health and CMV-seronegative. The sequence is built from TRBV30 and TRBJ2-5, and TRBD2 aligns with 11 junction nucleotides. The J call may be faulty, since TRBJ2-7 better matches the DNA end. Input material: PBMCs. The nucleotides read TGTGCCTGGCATCCCGGGACTAGCGGATACGAGCAGTACTTC. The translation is CAWHPGTSGYEQYF.